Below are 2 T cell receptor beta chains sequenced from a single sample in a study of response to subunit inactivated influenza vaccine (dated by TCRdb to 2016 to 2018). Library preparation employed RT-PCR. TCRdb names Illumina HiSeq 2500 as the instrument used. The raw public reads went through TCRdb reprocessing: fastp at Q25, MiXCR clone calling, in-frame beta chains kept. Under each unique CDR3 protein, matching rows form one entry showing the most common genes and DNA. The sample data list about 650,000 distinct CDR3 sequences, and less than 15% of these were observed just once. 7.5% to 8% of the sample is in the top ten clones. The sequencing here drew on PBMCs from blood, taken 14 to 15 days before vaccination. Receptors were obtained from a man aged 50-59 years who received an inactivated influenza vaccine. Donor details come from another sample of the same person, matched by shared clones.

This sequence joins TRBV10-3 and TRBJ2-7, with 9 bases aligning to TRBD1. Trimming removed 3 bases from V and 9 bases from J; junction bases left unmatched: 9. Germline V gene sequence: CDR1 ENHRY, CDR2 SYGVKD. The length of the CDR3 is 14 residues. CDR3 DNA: TGTGCCATCAGTGATCGGGGACAGGGTAACGGGCAGTACTTC. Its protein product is CAISDRGQGNGQYF.

The CDR3 DNA reads TGTGCCAGCAGCTTAATAGCGGGATCCTACAATGAGCAGTTCTTC. This translates into CASSLIAGSYNEQFF. The rearrangement joins TRBV7-9 to TRBJ2-1, with 8 bases that match TRBD2. This CDR3 region has 15 residues. Losses at the gene ends were 2 bases for V and 1 base for J; bases not matched to a gene: 1. Germline values: CDR1 SEHNR, CDR2 FQNEAQ (reference sequence).